These 15 T cell receptor beta chains originate from one sample sequenced in a study of blood T cells in healthy people across ages. A second PCR, run for about 7 to 11 cycles, used a sample-barcoded 5' primer plus a J-beta primer mix. MiXCR, applied by TCRdb to the 5' RACE reads, yields one record per CDR3 protein. Here the sample spans fewer than 2,000,000 distinct CDR3 sequences, roughly two fifths being singletons. The specimen was blood. The receptor source for this set is a human donor in good health.

This clonotype was seen only a few times. This chain joins TRBV2 and TRBJ2-7; D may be TRBD1 (7 bases). The CDR3 runs 15 residues. The germline CDR1 and CDR2 sequences are SNHLY and FYNNEI. The V end lost 7 bases, the J end lost 3 bases, and 19 bases lay between the germline ends. The chain's CDR3 is CASNAVEGASYEQYF. Written as DNA, the CDR3 is TGTGCCAGCAATGCCGTGGAGGGGGCGAGCTACGAGCAGTACTTC.

V is TRBV24-1 and J is TRBJ2-1, with 7 bases fitting TRBD2. Germline CDR1 and CDR2: KGHDR and SFDVKD. The CDR3 is 15 amino acids. J was trimmed by 4 bases and V by 9 bases; bases with no gene match: 11. CDR3 sequence reads: CATSTPGLKYNEQFF. CDR3 nucleotides: TGTGCCACCTCAACCCCGGGACTAAAATACAATGAGCAGTTCTTC.

The table lists this clonotype with a few counts. The chain uses TRBV7-2 and TRBJ2-4, with a possible D match to TRBD1 (6 bases). The V gene's germline CDR1 is SGHTA and CDR2 FQGNSA. CDR3 size: 15 residues. Trimming left V 4 bases short and J 4 bases short, with 14 bases between. The CDR3 DNA follows: TGTGCCAGCAGCTCACTTGGACAGCAGAAAAACATTCAGTACTTC. Translating gives CASSSLGQQKNIQYF.

This chain links TRBV20-1 with TRBJ1-4, with no clear D. The V and J ends lost 7 bases and 5 bases respectively, with 8 bases between them. This CDR3 is 11 amino acids long. Germline-derived CDR1 and CDR2 are DFQATT and SNEGSKA (reference sequence). The CDR3 loop is CSGSGNEKLFF. CDR3 DNA: TGCAGTGGGTCAGGCAATGAAAAACTGTTTTTT.

This clonotype was counted many times. The chain has TRBV29-1 and TRBJ2-5, with D perhaps matching TRBD1 (6 bases). Trimming shortened V by 3 bases and J by 3 bases, and 8 bases separated the two germline ends. The CDR3 is 12 residues long. Germline lookup yields CDR1 SQVTM and CDR2 ANQGSEA. The CDR3 is CSVDRTEETQYF. For the CDR3, the DNA is TGCAGCGTTGACCGGACAGAAGAGACCCAGTACTTC.

V gene TRBV4-1 combines with J gene TRBJ2-3; tentative D call: TRBD2 (5 bases). The germline CDR1 and CDR2 sequences are MGHRA and YSYEKL. This CDR3 contains 18 residues. The V end was cut by 1 base, the J end by 5 bases, with 22 bases between. Written as DNA, the CDR3 is TGCGCCAGCAGCCAAGTTCGCCTGACTACCGGTTTAGAAGATACGCAGTATTTT. It yields the protein CASSQVRLTTGLEDTQYF.

The chain carries TRBV7-9 and TRBJ2-2; TRBD2 might be the D (6 bases). The germline gives CDR1 SEHNR, CDR2 FQNEAQ (reference sequence). V was shortened by 0 bases and J by 3 bases, with 14 bases between the two germline ends. The CDR3 sequence is 17 residues long. The CDR3 loop reads CASSLAFSGLDTGELFF. The CDR3 DNA sequence: TGTGCCAGCAGCTTAGCATTTAGCGGTCTCGACACCGGGGAGCTGTTTTTT.

This clonotype appeared many times. The chain carries TRBV12-3 or TRBV12-4 and TRBJ2-1; 15 bases are shared with TRBD2. J was trimmed by 7 bases and V by 5 bases; bases with no gene match: 0. CDR3 length equals 14 residues. The CDR3 here is CASSGTSGGNEQFF. The CDR3 DNA reads TGTGCCAGCAGTGGGACTAGCGGGGGGAATGAGCAGTTCTTC.

This clonotype was detected a few times. This chain uses TRBV4-3 with TRBJ1-2; D is undetermined. CDR3 length: 14 amino acids. V was clipped by 1 base and J by 7 bases, with 13 bases between them. Germline CDR1 is LGHNA and CDR2 is YSLEER. This CDR3 is CASSQGGGESGYTF. The CDR3 DNA reads as TGCGCCAGCAGCCAAGGAGGTGGGGAGAGTGGCTACACCTTC.

The chain joins TRBV15 to TRBJ1-4, with D maybe TRBD1 (5 bases). V was trimmed by 0 bases and J by 5 bases, leaving 28 bases between them. This CDR3 is built from 21 residues. CDR1 is LNHNV, CDR2 YYDKDF, per germline (reference sequence). In DNA, the CDR3 is TGTGCCACCAGCAGAGATCCCCCCAGGAAGGGGTGGGTCAATATCAATGAAAAACTGTTTTTT. This translates into CATSRDPPRKGWVNINEKLFF.

This clonotype was counted a few times. The chain carries TRBV7-3 and TRBJ2-6; D uncertain. Germline values: CDR1 SGHTA, CDR2 FQGTGA. This CDR3 spans 15 amino acids. The V end was cut by 3 bases, the J end by 0 bases, with 6 bases between. The CDR3 reads CASSFSFSGANVLTF. The CDR3 bases are TGTGCCAGCAGCTTCTCCTTCTCTGGGGCCAACGTCCTGACTTTC. The full variable domain, rest sourced from reference TRBV7-3 and TRBJ2-6, is GAGVSQTPSNKVTEKGKYVELRCDPISGHTALYWYRQSLGQGPEFLIYFQGTGAADDSGLPNDRFFAVRPEGSVSTLKIQRTERGDSAVYLCASSFSFSGANVLTFGAGSRLTVL.

This chain connects TRBV10-3 to TRBJ1-1, with D possibly matching TRBD1 (5 bases). Germline V gene data show CDR1 as ENHRY and CDR2 as SYGVKD. The germline V and J ends were trimmed by 4 bases and 9 bases, with 15 bases remaining between them. The CDR3 sequence is 13 residues long. CDR3 sequence (DNA): TGTGCCATCAGTGCTGCGGCCTGGGGGAAAGCTTTCTTT. This encodes CAISAAAWGKAFF.

The V gene is TRBV4-2, the J gene TRBJ2-1; D is uncertain. The CDR3 contains 17 residues. Per germline, CDR1 LGHNA and CDR2 YNFKEQ. V lost 1 base and J 8 bases, leaving 21 bases between the germline ends. The CDR3 sequence: CASSQGSGIGYGHEQFF. CDR3 sequence (DNA): TGTGCCAGCAGCCAAGGGTCAGGTATCGGGTATGGACATGAGCAGTTCTTC.

This clonotype was detected only a few times. V is TRBV4-1 and J is TRBJ1-2; D may be TRBD1 (5 bases). V dropped 0 bases and J dropped 6 bases, with 17 bases sitting between them. The CDR3 has 16 residues. Looked up from germline, CDR1 is MGHRA and CDR2 is YSYEKL. The CDR3: CASSQDGGGEKDGYTF. CDR3 in DNA: TGCGCCAGCAGCCAAGACGGAGGAGGGGAAAAGGATGGCTACACCTTC.

Details on this clonotype: One end of the junction fails to match germline, which may point to a read error. The chain links TRBV5-1 to TRBJ2-4; weak D call: TRBD2 (6 bases). The DNA matches TRBJ2-7 better at its end, which makes the J call doubtful. The CDR3 consists of 16 residues. Germline values: CDR1 SGHRS, CDR2 YFSETQ. CDR3 loop: CVSSPGSGVSESEQYF. Written as DNA, the CDR3 is TGCGTCAGCAGCCCCGGGTCGGGAGTCTCTGAAAGCGAGCAGTACTTC.